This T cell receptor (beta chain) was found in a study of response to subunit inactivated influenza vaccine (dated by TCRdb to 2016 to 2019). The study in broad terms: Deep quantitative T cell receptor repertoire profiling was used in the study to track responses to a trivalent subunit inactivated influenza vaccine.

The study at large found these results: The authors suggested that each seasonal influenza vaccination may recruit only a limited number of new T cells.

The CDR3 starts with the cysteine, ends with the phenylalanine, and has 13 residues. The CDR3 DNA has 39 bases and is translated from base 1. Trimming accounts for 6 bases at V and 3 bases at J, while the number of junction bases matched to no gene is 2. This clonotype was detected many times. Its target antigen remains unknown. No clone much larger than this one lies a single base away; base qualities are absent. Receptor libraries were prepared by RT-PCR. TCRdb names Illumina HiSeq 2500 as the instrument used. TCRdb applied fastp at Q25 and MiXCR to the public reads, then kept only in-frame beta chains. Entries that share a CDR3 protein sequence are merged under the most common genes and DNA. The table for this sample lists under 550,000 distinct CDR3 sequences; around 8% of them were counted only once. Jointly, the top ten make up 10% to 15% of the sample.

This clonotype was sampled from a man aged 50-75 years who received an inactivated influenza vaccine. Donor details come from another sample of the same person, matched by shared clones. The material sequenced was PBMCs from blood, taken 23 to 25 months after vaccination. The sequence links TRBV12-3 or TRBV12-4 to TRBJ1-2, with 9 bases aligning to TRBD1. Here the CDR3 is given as CASRTGGDYGYTF. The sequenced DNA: TGTGCCAGCAGGACAGGGGGTGACTATGGCTACACCTTC.